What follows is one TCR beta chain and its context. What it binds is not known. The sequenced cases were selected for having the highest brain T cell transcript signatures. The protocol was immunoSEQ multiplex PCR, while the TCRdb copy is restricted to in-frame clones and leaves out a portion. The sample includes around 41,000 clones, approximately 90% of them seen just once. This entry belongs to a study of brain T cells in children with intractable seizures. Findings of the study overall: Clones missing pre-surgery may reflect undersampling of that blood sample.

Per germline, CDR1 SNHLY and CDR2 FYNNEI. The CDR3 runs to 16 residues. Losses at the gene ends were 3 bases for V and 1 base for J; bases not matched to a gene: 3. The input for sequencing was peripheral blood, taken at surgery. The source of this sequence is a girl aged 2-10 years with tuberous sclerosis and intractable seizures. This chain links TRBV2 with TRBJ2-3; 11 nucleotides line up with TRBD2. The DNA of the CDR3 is TGTGCCAGCAGTGACGGGACTAGCGGTGGCACAGATACGCAGTATTTT. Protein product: CASSDGTSGGTDTQYF.